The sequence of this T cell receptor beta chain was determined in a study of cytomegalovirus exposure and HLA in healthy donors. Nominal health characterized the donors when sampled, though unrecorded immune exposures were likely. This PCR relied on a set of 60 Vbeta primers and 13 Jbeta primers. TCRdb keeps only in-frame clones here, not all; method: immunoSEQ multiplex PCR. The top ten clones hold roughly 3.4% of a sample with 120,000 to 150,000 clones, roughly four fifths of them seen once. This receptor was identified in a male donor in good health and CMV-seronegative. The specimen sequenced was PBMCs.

In DNA form, the CDR3 reads TGTGCCAGCAGTTTAAGGACTAGCGGAAGCACAGATACGCAGTATTTT. This sequence encodes CASSLRTSGSTDTQYF. The chain recombines TRBV27 with TRBJ2-3; 10 bases align to TRBD2. The length of the CDR3 is 16 residues. V was clipped by 2 bases and J by 0 bases; unmatched bases: 2. Germline-derived CDR1 and CDR2 are MNHEY and SMNVEV (reference sequence).